The 7 T cell receptor beta chains below were found in one sample sequenced in a study of blood T cell repertoires in COVID-19. The method was immunoSEQ multiplex PCR; TCRdb's version includes in-frame clones alone and lacks a portion of them. The sample has 250,000 to 300,000 clones; about nine tenths are singletons. The specimen sequenced was peripheral blood. Receptors were obtained from a woman aged 25-40 years with COVID-19, enrolled during active disease.

The chain is built from TRBV9 and TRBJ2-7; 8 nucleotides line up with TRBD1. Germline lookup yields CDR1 SGDLS and CDR2 YYNGEE. This CDR3 has 14 amino acids. Trimming cost V 0 bases and J 4 bases; bases outside gene matches: 3. This CDR3 reads CASSVGTGRYEQYF. CDR3 DNA: TGTGCCAGCAGCGTAGGGACAGGGCGATACGAGCAGTACTTC.

The rearrangement uses TRBV5-1 and TRBJ1-6; D perhaps matches TRBD1 (5 bases). The CDR3 spans 16 residues. Deletions cut 0 bases from V and 3 bases from J, with 10 bases between. Germline CDR1 reads SGHRS; CDR2 reads YFSETQ. The CDR3 region is CASSLEPTDYNSPLHF. The DNA of the CDR3 is TGCGCCAGCAGCTTGGAACCGACAGACTATAATTCACCCCTCCACTTT.

The genes are TRBV19 and TRBJ1-1, with 9 bases fitting TRBD1. V gave up 7 bases and J gave up 6 bases; unmatched junction bases: 18. Germline V gives CDR1 LNHDA, CDR2 SQIVND (reference sequence). CDR3 length equals 17 residues. CDR3 nucleotides: TGTGCCAGTAAGGACAGGGGCCCTCCCGGGGGCTTGCCTGAAGCTTTCTTT. This encodes CASKDRGPPGGLPEAFF.

The chain employs TRBV4-1 and TRBJ2-1, with 8 bases lining up with TRBD2. The V gene's germline CDR1 is MGHRA and CDR2 YSYEKL. The CDR3 contains 14 residues. With 8 bases clipped from V and 7 bases from J, the junction kept 10 bases outside the gene matches. The CDR3 nucleotides are TGCGCCAGCTCCCCCCCGGGAGGGCTGAATGAGCAGTTCTTC. This encodes CASSPPGGLNEQFF.

The CDR3 is CASSLQGLHGNTIYF. In DNA, the CDR3 is TGTGCCAGCAGTCTACAGGGTCTTCATGGAAACACCATATATTTT. This rearrangement joins TRBV2 to TRBJ1-3, with D possibly TRBD1 on 6 matching bases. V dropped 5 bases and J dropped 3 bases, with 14 bases sitting between them. CDR3 length: 15 amino acids. Germline V CDR1 and CDR2: SNHLY, FYNNEI.

This clone has only one observation. The V gene is TRBV25-1, the J gene TRBJ1-2; D is possibly TRBD1 (5 bases). Trimming pared 2 bases from V and 9 bases from J, leaving 13 bases between. The length of the CDR3 is 13 residues. CDR1 and CDR2 (germline): MGHDK, SYGVNS. The CDR3 here is CASSEDQGTSYTF. CDR3 coding DNA: TGTGCCAGCAGTGAAGACCAGGGCACCAGCTACACCTTC.

V is TRBV9 and J is TRBJ2-7; 8 bases fit TRBD1. With V trimmed by 3 bases and J by 7 bases, 6 bases remained unmatched. CDR3 length: 13 residues. Germline V CDR1 and CDR2: SGDLS, YYNGEE. The CDR3 loop is CASSGGTGGEQYF. The CDR3 bases are TGTGCCAGCAGCGGCGGGACAGGAGGTGAGCAGTACTTC.